This T cell receptor (beta chain) derives from a study of blood T cell dynamics during melanoma immunotherapy. Time point of the sample: pre-treatment baseline. Findings and caveats of the study: PBMC repertoires of eventual disease-control patients split at W3 into clonality or diversity gains.

Sequencing was performed with immunoSEQ multiplex PCR; in TCRdb, only in-frame clones are kept and a portion is missing. The data contain over 10,000 clones, around 85% of them seen just once; the ten biggest clones take up 9%. V dropped 1 base and J dropped 1 base, with 8 bases sitting between them. CDR1 is MNHNS and CDR2 is SASEGT in the germline V gene. The CDR3 sequence is 15 residues long. This clone was recorded a few times. Its specificity is not known. The chain couples TRBV6-1 to TRBJ1-5; no reliable D call. The sample consisted of blood, taken from a patient treated with checkpoint blockade. The sequence came from a human donor with melanoma. CDR3 nucleotide sequence: TGTGCCAGCAGTGAAGGGGGAGGGAGCAATCAGCCCCAGCATTTT. The encoded protein is CASSEGGGSNQPQHF.